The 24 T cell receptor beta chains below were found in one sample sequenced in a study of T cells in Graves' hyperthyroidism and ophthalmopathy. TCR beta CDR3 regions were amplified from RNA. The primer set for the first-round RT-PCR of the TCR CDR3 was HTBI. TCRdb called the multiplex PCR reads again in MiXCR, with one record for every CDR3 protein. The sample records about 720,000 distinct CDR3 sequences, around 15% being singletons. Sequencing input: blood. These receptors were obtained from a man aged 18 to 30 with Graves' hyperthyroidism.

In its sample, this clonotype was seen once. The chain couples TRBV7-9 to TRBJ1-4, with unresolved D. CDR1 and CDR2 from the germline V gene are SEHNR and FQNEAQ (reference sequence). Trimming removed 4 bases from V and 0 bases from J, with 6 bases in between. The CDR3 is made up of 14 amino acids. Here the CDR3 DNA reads TGTGCCAGCAGCTATAGATCAACTAATGAAAAACTGTTTTTT. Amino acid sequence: CASSYRSTNEKLFF.

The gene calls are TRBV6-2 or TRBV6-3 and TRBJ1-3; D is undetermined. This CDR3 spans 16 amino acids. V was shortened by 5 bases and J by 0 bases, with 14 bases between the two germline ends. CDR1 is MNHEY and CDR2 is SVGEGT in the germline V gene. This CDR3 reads CASSMLGPYSGNTIYF. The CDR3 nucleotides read TGTGCCAGCAGTATGCTAGGACCGTACTCTGGAAACACCATATATTTT.

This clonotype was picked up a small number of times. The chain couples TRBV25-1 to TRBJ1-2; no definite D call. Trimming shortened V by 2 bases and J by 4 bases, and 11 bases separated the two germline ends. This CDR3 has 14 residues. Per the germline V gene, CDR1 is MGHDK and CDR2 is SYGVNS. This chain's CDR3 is CASSEQSPGYGYTF. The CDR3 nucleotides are TGTGCCAGCAGTGAACAGTCCCCTGGCTATGGCTACACCTTC.

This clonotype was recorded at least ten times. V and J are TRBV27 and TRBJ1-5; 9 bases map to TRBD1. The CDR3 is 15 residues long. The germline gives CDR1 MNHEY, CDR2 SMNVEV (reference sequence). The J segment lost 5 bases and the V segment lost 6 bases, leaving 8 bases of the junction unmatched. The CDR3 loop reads CASRQGQGVYQPQHF. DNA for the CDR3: TGTGCCAGCAGACAGGGACAGGGAGTGTATCAGCCCCAGCATTTT.

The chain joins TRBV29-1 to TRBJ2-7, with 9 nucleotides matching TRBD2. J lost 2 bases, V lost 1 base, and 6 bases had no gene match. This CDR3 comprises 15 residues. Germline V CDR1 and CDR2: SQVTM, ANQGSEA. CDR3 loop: CSVEGNSGSTYEQYF. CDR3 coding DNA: TGCAGCGTTGAAGGGAATAGCGGGAGTACCTACGAGCAGTACTTC.

CDR3 in DNA: TGCAGTGCTAGAGTAGCGGGAGCCCCCGGCTACAATGAGCAGTTCTTC. Residues: CSARVAGAPGYNEQFF. The chain carries TRBV20-1 and TRBJ2-1; 9 bases fit TRBD2. The CDR3 spans 16 residues. Unmatched junction bases numbered 7, after V lost 1 base and J lost 3 bases. Germline V gene data show CDR1 as DFQATT and CDR2 as SNEGSKA (reference sequence).

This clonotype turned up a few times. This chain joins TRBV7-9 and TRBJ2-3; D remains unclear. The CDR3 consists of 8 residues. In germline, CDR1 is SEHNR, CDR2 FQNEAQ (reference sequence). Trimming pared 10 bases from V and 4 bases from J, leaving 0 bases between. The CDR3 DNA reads TGTGCCACAGATACGCAGTATTTT. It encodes CATDTQYF.

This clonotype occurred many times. Here the CDR3 DNA reads TGTGCCATCAGTGAGGGTGGCGGGAACTACAATGAGCAGTTCTTC. Residues: CAISEGGGNYNEQFF. This rearrangement joins TRBV10-3 to TRBJ2-1; the D gene is possibly TRBD2 (6 bases). Trimming left V 2 bases short and J 3 bases short, with 11 bases between. CDR3 length: 15 amino acids. Germline CDR1 reads ENHRY; CDR2 reads SYGVKD.

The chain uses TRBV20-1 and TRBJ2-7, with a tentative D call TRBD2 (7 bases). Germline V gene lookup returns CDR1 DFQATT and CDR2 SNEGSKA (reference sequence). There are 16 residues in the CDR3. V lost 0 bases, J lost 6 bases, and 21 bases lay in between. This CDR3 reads CSAREGGMGGLGEQYF. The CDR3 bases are TGCAGTGCTAGAGAGGGGGGGATGGGGGGCCTTGGCGAGCAGTACTTC.

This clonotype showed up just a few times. CDR3 sequence: CASSGRQGLTYEQYF. DNA of the CDR3: TGTGCCAGCAGCGGCAGACAGGGCCTAACCTACGAGCAGTACTTC. The gene calls are TRBV7-8 and TRBJ2-7; TRBD1 aligns across 7 bases. CDR1 is SGHVS, CDR2 FQNEAQ, per germline. The V gene end was trimmed by 5 bases and the J gene end by 2 bases; junction bases not matched to a gene: 9. The CDR3 runs to 15 residues. Variable domain in full (rest from reference TRBV7-8 and TRBJ2-7): GAGVSQSPRYKVAKRGQDVALRCDPISGHVSLFWYQQALGQGPEFLTYFQNEAQLDKSGLPSDRFFAERPEGSVSTLKIQRTQQEDSAVYLCASSGRQGLTYEQYFGPGTRLTVT.

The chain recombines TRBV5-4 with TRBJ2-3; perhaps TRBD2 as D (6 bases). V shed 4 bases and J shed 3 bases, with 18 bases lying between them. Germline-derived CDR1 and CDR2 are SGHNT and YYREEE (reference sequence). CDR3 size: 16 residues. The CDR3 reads CASSAELAMWTDTQYF. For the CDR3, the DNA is TGTGCCAGCAGCGCCGAACTAGCTATGTGGACAGATACGCAGTATTTT. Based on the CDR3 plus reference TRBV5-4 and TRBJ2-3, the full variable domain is ETGVTQSPTHLIKTRGQQVTLRCSSQSGHNTVSWYQQALGQGPQFIFQYYREEENGRGNFPPRFSGLQFPNYSSELNVNALELDDSALYLCASSAELAMWTDTQYFGPGTRLTVL.

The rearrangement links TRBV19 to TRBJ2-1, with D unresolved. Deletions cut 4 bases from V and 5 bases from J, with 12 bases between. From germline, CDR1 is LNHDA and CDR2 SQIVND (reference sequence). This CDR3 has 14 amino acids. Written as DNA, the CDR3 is TGTGCCAGTAGTAGGTCTCGGTTAGACAATGAGCAGTTCTTC. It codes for CASSRSRLDNEQFF.

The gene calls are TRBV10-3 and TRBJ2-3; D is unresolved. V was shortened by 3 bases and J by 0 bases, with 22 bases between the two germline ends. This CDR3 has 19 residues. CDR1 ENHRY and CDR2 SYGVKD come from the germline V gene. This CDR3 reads CAISESPSSTGTSTDTQYF. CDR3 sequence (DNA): TGTGCCATCAGTGAATCCCCGTCTTCGACTGGAACTAGCACAGATACGCAGTATTTT.

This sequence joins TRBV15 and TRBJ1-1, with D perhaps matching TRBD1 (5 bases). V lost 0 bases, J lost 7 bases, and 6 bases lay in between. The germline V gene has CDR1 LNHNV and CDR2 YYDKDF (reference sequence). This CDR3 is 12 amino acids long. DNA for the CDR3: TGTGCCACCAGCAGAGACACAGGTGAAGCTTTCTTT. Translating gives CATSRDTGEAFF.

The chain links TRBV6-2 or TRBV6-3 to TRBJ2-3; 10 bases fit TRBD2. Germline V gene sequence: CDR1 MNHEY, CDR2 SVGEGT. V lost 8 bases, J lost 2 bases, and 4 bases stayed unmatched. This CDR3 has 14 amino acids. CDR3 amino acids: CASYGLADTDTQYF. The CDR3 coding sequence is TGTGCCAGCTATGGACTAGCGGACACAGATACGCAGTATTTT.

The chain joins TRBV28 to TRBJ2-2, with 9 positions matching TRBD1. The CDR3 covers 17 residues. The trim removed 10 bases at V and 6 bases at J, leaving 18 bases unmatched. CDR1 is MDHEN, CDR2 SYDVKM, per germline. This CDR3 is CAIETPRGTGSSGELFF. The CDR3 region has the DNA TGTGCCATCGAAACCCCCAGGGGGACAGGGAGTTCCGGGGAGCTGTTTTTT.

Here the CDR3 reads CATSRAGVGQPQHF. The CDR3 DNA follows: TGTGCCACCAGCAGAGCAGGGGTTGGCCAGCCCCAGCATTTT. This sequence joins TRBV15 and TRBJ1-5; TRBD1 might be the D (6 bases). Deletions cut 1 base from V and 7 bases from J, with 11 bases between. Germline-derived CDR1 and CDR2 are LNHNV and YYDKDF (reference sequence). The CDR3 covers 14 residues.

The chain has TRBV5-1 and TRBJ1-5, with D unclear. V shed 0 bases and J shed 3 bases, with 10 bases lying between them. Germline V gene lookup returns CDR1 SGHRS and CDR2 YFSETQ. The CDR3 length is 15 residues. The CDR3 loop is CASSLGSGFNQPQHF. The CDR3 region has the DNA TGCGCCAGCAGCTTGGGTTCCGGGTTCAATCAGCCCCAGCATTTT.

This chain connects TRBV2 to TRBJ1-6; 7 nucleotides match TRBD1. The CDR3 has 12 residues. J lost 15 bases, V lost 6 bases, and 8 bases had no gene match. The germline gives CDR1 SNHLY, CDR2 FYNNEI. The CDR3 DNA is TGTGCCAGCAGGCTAAACGACAGGGTCCTCCACTTT. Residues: CASRLNDRVLHF. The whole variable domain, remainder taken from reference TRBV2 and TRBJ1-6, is EPEVTQTPSHQVTQMGQEVILRCVPISNHLYFYWYRQILGQKVEFLVSFYNNEISEKSEIFDDQFSVERPDGSNFTLKIRSTKLEDSAMYFCASRLNDRVLHFGNGTRLTVT.

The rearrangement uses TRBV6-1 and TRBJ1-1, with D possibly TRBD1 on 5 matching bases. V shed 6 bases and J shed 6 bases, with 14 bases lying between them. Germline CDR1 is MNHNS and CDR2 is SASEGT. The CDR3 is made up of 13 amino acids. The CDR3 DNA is TGTGCCAGCAGCCCGGGACGGATCTCTGAAGCTTTCTTT. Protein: CASSPGRISEAFF.

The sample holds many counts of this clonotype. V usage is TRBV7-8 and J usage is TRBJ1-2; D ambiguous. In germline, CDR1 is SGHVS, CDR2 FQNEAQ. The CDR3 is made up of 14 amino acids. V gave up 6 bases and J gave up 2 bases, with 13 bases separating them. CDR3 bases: TGTGCCAGCAGAGGCCAGGAAGCCAACTATGGCTACACCTTC. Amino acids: CASRGQEANYGYTF.

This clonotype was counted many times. CDR3 in DNA: TGTGCCAGCAGTGATGGGCTAGCGGTCTCCTACAATGAGCAGTTCTTC. Translated, it gives CASSDGLAVSYNEQFF. This chain uses TRBV2 with TRBJ2-1, with TRBD2 matching 7 bases. Germline CDR1 is SNHLY and CDR2 is FYNNEI. The J segment lost 0 bases and the V segment lost 3 bases, leaving 5 bases of the junction unmatched. CDR3 length: 16 residues.

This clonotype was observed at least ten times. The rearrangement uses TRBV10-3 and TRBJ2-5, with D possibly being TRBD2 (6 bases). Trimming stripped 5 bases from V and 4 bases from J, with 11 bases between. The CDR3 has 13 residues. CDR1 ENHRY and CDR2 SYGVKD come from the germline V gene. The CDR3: CAISSDGGETQYF. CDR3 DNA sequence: TGTGCCATCAGTTCTGACGGGGGAGAGACCCAGTACTTC.

In DNA, the CDR3 is TGTGCCAGCAGCTCTGTACCTTACAATGAGCAGTTCTTC. Translating it yields CASSSVPYNEQFF. This chain connects TRBV11-3 to TRBJ2-1, with D uncertain. CDR1 and CDR2 (germline): SGHNT, YENEEA. This CDR3 region has 13 residues. V was clipped by 4 bases and J by 4 bases, with 8 bases between them.